The T cell receptor (beta chain) under discussion was sequenced for a study of T cell responses to AZD1222 COVID-19 vaccine. The repertoire was sequenced with immunoSEQ multiplex PCR; TCRdb's copy has only in-frame clones and lacks some. This repertoire shows 120,000 or so clones, 80% to 90% found once; its top ten account for roughly 5.4%. This clone was detected once. Here the sequenced sample was peripheral blood, taken on day 0 of AZD1222 vaccination. The source is an adult in good health.

The CDR3 region is CASSYSGTGNYGYTF. DNA of the CDR3: TGTGCCAGCAGTTACTCCGGGACAGGGAACTATGGCTACACCTTC. The chain couples TRBV6-5 to TRBJ1-2; TRBD1 aligns across 9 bases. CDR1 is MNHEY, CDR2 SVGAGI, per germline. The length of the CDR3 is 15 residues. The trim removed 0 bases at V and 2 bases at J, leaving 1 base unmatched.